The rows below give T cell receptor beta chains drawn from one sample of a study of response to subunit inactivated influenza vaccine. TCRdb ran MiXCR on the RT-PCR reads and lists one entry per CDR3 protein. The table lists approximately 700,000 distinct CDR3 sequences, approximately 15% of them singletons. The material sequenced was PBMCs from blood, taken 14 to 15 days before vaccination. All receptors come from a man aged 50-60 years who received an inactivated influenza vaccine. Both conserved end residues are part of each CDR3. The D gene is left open where the match is weak. The listing skips clone size in some rows; elsewhere it reads once, few, many or a size class.

TRBJ1-1	TRBV28	many	.	TGTGCCAGCAGTTTAGCCGTGATGAACACTGAAGCTTTCTTT	CASSLAVMNTEAFF
TRBJ2-3	TRBV5-1	few	.	TGCGCCAGCACGGAGCAGGGGACTACGCAGTATTTT	CASTEQGTTQYF
TRBJ2-1	TRBV20-1	.	TRBD2	TGCAGTGTCTTTGGCGGGAGTGGCGATGAGCAGTTCTTC	CSVFGGSGDEQFF
TRBJ1-2	TRBV3-1	few	TRBD1	TGTGCCAGCAGCCAAGATTTTGGGACAGCCGGAGGGGGCTACACCTTC	CASSQDFGTAGGGYTF
TRBJ1-4	TRBV28	.	.	TGTGCCAGCAGTTTATCATGGGAAAAACTGTTTTTT	CASSLSWEKLFF
TRBJ2-1	TRBV27	.	.	TGTGCCAGCAGTTTTCGGCCACCGTACAATGAGCAGTTCTTC	CASSFRPPYNEQFF
TRBJ2-7	TRBV7-3	many	.	TGTGCCAGCAGCCCGGGACACTCCTCCTACGAGCAGTACTTC	CASSPGHSSYEQYF
TRBJ2-1	TRBV20-1	.	TRBD1	TGCAGTGCCCAGGGCGGAGACAGGGGGGAGTACAATGAGCAGTTCTTC	CSAQGGDRGEYNEQFF
TRBJ1-2	TRBV28	.	.	TGTGCCAGCAGTTCTCAGGATCATGGCTACACCTTC	CASSSQDHGYTF
TRBJ2-3	TRBV24-1	few	.	TGTGCCACCAGTGAACCCGGGGGAACTAGCACAGATACGCAGTATTTT	CATSEPGGTSTDTQYF
TRBJ2-7	TRBV27	.	.	TGTGCCAGCAGTTTAGGCTCCTCATGGGAGCAGTACTTC	CASSLGSSWEQYF
TRBJ1-3	TRBV6-5	.	.	TGTGCCAGCAGTTACGACTCACGCCCGGATAACACCATATATTTT	CASSYDSRPDNTIYF
TRBJ2-2	TRBV5-6	.	.	TGTGCCAGCAGCTTGCAGGACACCGGGGAGCTGTTTTTT	CASSLQDTGELFF
TRBJ2-1	TRBV6-5	.	TRBD1	TGTGCCAGCAGTTACGGGACAGGGGTTCATGAGCAGTTCTTC	CASSYGTGVHEQFF
TRBJ2-3	TRBV10-3	.	.	TGTGCCATCAGCCTTGGAGATACGCAGTATTTT	CAISLGDTQYF
TRBJ2-1	TRBV12-3/TRBV12-4	many	.	TGTGCCAGCAGGGAAGAGTCTTCGGAGCAGTTCTTC	CASREESSEQFF
TRBJ2-7	TRBV3-1	.	.	TGTGCCAGCAACCCGACAGGTAGGAACTACGAGCAGTACTTC	CASNPTGRNYEQYF
TRBJ2-2	TRBV2	.	.	TGTGCCAGCAGTGTAGTGGGGGAGAACGGGGAGCTGTTTTTT	CASSVVGENGELFF
TRBJ2-7	TRBV2	.	.	TGTGCCAGCAGAGACGGGACGGGCTCCTACGAGCAGTACTTC	CASRDGTGSYEQYF
TRBJ2-3	TRBV3-1	many	TRBD1	TGTGCCAGCAGCCAATTACAGGGGCCGGATACGCAGTATTTT	CASSQLQGPDTQYF
TRBJ2-7	TRBV3-1	.	.	TGTGCCAGCACCTCTTCGTCGGACAGCTCCTACGAGCAGTACTTC	CASTSSSDSSYEQYF
TRBJ2-7	TRBV19	.	.	TGTGCCAGTAGCCGCAGGGGCCCCGCTAGCGACGCTTCCTACGAGCAGTACTTC	CASSRRGPASDASYEQYF
TRBJ1-2	TRBV4-3	.	.	TGCGCCAGCAGCCAAGATTGGGGTTCGCGATGCACCTTC	CASSQDWGSRCTF
TRBJ2-7	TRBV5-6	.	TRBD2	TGTGCCAGCAATACCAGACTAGCGGGAAACTACGAGCAGTACTTC	CASNTRLAGNYEQYF
TRBJ1-4	TRBV14	many	.	TGTGCCAGCAGCCAAGAAATTCGGTCCTTCGGTGAAAAACTGTTTTTT	CASSQEIRSFGEKLFF
TRBJ1-6	TRBV11-2	few	TRBD1	TGTGCCAGCAGGCCTCCGGGACAGGGTCTGTCACCCCTCCACTTT	CASRPPGQGLSPLHF
TRBJ2-1	TRBV29-1	many	TRBD2	TGCAGCGTTGTCCTGGGACTAGCGAGGAATGAGCAGTTCTTC	CSVVLGLARNEQFF
TRBJ2-7	TRBV10-3	few	.	TGTGCCACCACCGGCGCCCGGGGGCCCAAGGCCTACGAGCAGTACTTC	CATTGARGPKAYEQYF
TRBJ2-3	TRBV6-5	few	.	TGTGCCAGCAGTTTAGGAGTATCTAGCACAGATACGCAGTATTTT	CASSLGVSSTDTQYF
TRBJ1-2	TRBV29-1	many	.	TGCAGCGTTAGCAGCTTCTATGGCTACACCTTC	CSVSSFYGYTF
TRBJ2-7	TRBV6-1	few	.	TGTGCCAGCAGTAGGGCGGGCTCCAGCTACGAGCAGTACTTC	CASSRAGSSYEQYF
TRBJ1-1	TRBV7-8	few	TRBD1	TGTGCCAGCAGCTTAGCGACCCCAGGGGGAAGCACTGAAGCTTTCTTT	CASSLATPGGSTEAFF
TRBJ1-2	TRBV20-1	.	.	TGCAGTGCTCCCCGAAACTATGGCTACACCTTC	CSAPRNYGYTF
TRBJ2-7	TRBV5-1	few	TRBD2	TGCGCCAGCAGCTCAAATAGCGGGAGCTACGAGCAGTACTTC	CASSSNSGSYEQYF
TRBJ2-2	TRBV9	.	TRBD2	TGTGCCAGCAGCGTACGGGGGGTAACCGGGGAGCTGTTTTTT	CASSVRGVTGELFF
TRBJ1-2	TRBV7-8	.	.	TGTGCCAGCAGCTTATGGGACGGCTATGGCTACACCTTC	CASSLWDGYGYTF
TRBJ1-1	TRBV9	.	.	TGTGCCAGCAGCGCAACGGGGGGGAACACTGAAGCTTTCTTT	CASSATGGNTEAFF
TRBJ2-5	TRBV20-1	many	.	TGCAGTGCTAGACAGCAAAGATACCAAGAGACCCAGTACTTC	CSARQQRYQETQYF
TRBJ1-1	TRBV6-5	many	.	TGTGCCAGCAGGAAGGGGAACACTGAAGCTTTCTTT	CASRKGNTEAFF
TRBJ1-4	TRBV3-1	.	.	TGTGCCAGCAGCTCCCTGGGATCTTTTAATGAAAAACTGTTTTTT	CASSSLGSFNEKLFF
TRBJ2-3	TRBV4-2	.	TRBD1	TGTGCCAGCAGCCGAGCCGGGACAGGGTCTTTAGAAGATACGCAGTATTTT	CASSRAGTGSLEDTQYF
TRBJ2-1	TRBV19	.	.	TGTGCCAGTAGTATGGGAGCGGGCAACCCCAATGAGCAGTTCTTC	CASSMGAGNPNEQFF
TRBJ2-1	TRBV7-2	.	.	TGTGCCAGCAGCTTAGTTTTTTTCAATGAGCAGTTCTTC	CASSLVFFNEQFF
TRBJ2-5	TRBV7-9	.	.	TGTGCCAGCAGCTCTATCAGCGGGCAAGAGACCCAGTACTTC	CASSSISGQETQYF
TRBJ2-3	TRBV18	few	.	TGTGCCAGCTCACCGGGGCAGGGCTTAAGGGCAGATACGCAGTATTTT	CASSPGQGLRADTQYF
TRBJ2-7	TRBV20-1	.	.	TGCAGTGCAAGCTACCTGGACCCAGTCAAGGGGACACTCTACGAGCAGTACTTC	CSASYLDPVKGTLYEQYF
TRBJ2-7	TRBV4-3	few	TRBD2	TGCGCCAGCAGCCAAGAACGGCTAGCGGGAAACTACGAGCAGTACTTC	CASSQERLAGNYEQYF
TRBJ1-3	TRBV11-2	few	TRBD1	TGTGCCAGCAGTTTTGGGACAGCCTCTGGAAACACCATATATTTT	CASSFGTASGNTIYF
TRBJ2-5	TRBV27	few	TRBD2	TGTGCCAGCAGACTAGCGGGAGACTTGGATGGAGAGACCCAGTACTTC	CASRLAGDLDGETQYF
TRBJ2-7	TRBV20-1	.	.	TGCAGTGCTCACCGGGACACTGACTACGAGCAGTACTTC	CSAHRDTDYEQYF
TRBJ1-5	TRBV2	few	.	TGTGCCAGCAGTGAAGGGACAGACCGCGGGCCCCAGCATTTT	CASSEGTDRGPQHF
TRBJ2-5	TRBV19	.	TRBD2	TGTGCCAGTAGTATCGGCGGGAGCTTACAAGAGACCCAGTACTTC	CASSIGGSLQETQYF
TRBJ2-3	TRBV27	many	.	TGTGCCAGCACCTCCCAGGGCGGTCCGGATACGCAGTATTTT	CASTSQGGPDTQYF
TRBJ1-5	TRBV20-1	.	.	TGCAGTGCTAGAGATCGGAGGTTTGGGACGGAGACCCATAGCAATCAGCCCCAGCATTTT	CSARDRRFGTETHSNQPQHF
TRBJ2-6	TRBV12-3/TRBV12-4	.	TRBD1	TGTGCCAGCAGGGAACAGGGGAGTGGGGCCAACGTCCTGACTTTC	CASREQGSGANVLTF
TRBJ1-4	TRBV3-1	few	.	TGTGCCAGCAGCCGCGGCTCGGGGGGTGAAAAACTGTTTTTT	CASSRGSGGEKLFF